The clone carrying this T cell receptor beta chain was counted a few times. No antigen is known for it. The data are from a study of glioma-infiltrating T cells. The overall study: Before surgery, glioma patients received dexamethasone for at most six days. Blood libraries targeted 4.5- to 10-fold coverage of 900,000 to 1,000,000 T cells. Findings of the study overall: A blood CDR3 motif signature was depleted in highly divergent patients.

Using RNA template, CDR3s of TCR alpha and beta were amplified with iRepertoire arm-PCR. Tissue mRNA or PBMC total RNA, about 90-400 ng, went into one-step reverse transcription and amplification. Via MiXCR, TCRdb re-called the multiplex PCR reads, giving one row per CDR3 protein. The sample yields more than 350,000 distinct CDR3 sequences, around 38% seen once. Germline V CDR1 and CDR2: DFQATT, SNEGSKA (reference sequence). Trimming removed 6 bases from V and 2 bases from J; junction bases left unmatched: 4. The CDR3 is made up of 14 amino acids. This chain connects TRBV20-1 to TRBJ2-3; TRBD2 matches 11 bases. The TCR comes from a human donor with low-grade glioma or glioblastoma, undergoing nonglioma brain surgery, or in good health (not recorded which). Sequencing was performed on glioma tissue, nonneoplastic brain tissue, or PBMCs (not recorded which). The CDR3 reads CSATSGAFTDTQYF. CDR3 in DNA: TGCAGTGCGACTAGCGGGGCCTTCACAGATACGCAGTATTTT.